Included here is one TCR beta chain sequence, with context. The entry originates in a study of control samples from healthy donors and cancer patients. Sequenced by immunoSEQ multiplex PCR; TCRdb stores in-frame clones only, minus some. This sample has approximately 120,000 clones; 80% to 90% occur once, and the top ten carry 2.9%. V was clipped by 0 bases and J by 3 bases, with 9 bases between them. The CDR3 loop spans 13 amino acids. Germline-derived CDR1 and CDR2 are SQVTM and ANQGSEA. The rearrangement uses TRBV29-1 and TRBJ2-7, with unresolved D. The TCR sequence derives from a man between 60 and 70 years old in good health. The sample comprised blood. This CDR3 reads CSVEDLTGYEQYF. The CDR3 coding sequence is TGCAGCGTTGAAGATCTCACGGGCTACGAGCAGTACTTC.